The 12 T cell receptor beta chains below were found in one sample sequenced in a study of beta chain features in type 1 diabetes. Every bit of the isolated RNA underwent reverse transcription, so sequencing read expressed TCRB transcripts. Only in-frame clones appear in the TCRdb table, and some are missing; sequencing was by immunoSEQ multiplex PCR. The sample records nearly 350,000 clones, around 8% being singletons. Material for sequencing was central memory CD4+ T cells from blood. Receptors originate from a woman under 30 in good health.

The V and J genes are TRBV4-2 and TRBJ2-5; tentative D call: TRBD1 (6 bases). Germline V gene sequence: CDR1 LGHNA, CDR2 YNFKEQ. V gave up 0 bases and J gave up 2 bases, with 13 bases separating them. The CDR3 is 16 amino acids. CDR3 DNA sequence: TGTGCCAGCAGCCAAGAGAGCAGGGGACCTCAAGAGACCCAGTACTTC. This translates into CASSQESRGPQETQYF.

This chain uses TRBV5-4 with TRBJ2-3, with 9 bases aligning to TRBD2. Germline V gene lookup returns CDR1 SGHNT and CDR2 YYREEE (reference sequence). Losses at the gene ends were 0 bases for V and 0 bases for J; bases not matched to a gene: 2. This CDR3 region has 16 residues. This chain's CDR3 is CASSLVAGASTDTQYF. The CDR3 DNA is TGTGCCAGCAGCTTGGTAGCGGGAGCTAGCACAGATACGCAGTATTTT. The full variable domain, completed using reference TRBV5-4 and TRBJ2-3, is ETGVTQSPTHLIKTRGQQVTLRCSSQSGHNTVSWYQQALGQGPQFIFQYYREEENGRGNFPPRFSGLQFPNYSSELNVNALELDDSALYLCASSLVAGASTDTQYFGPGTRLTVL.

For this clone: A much larger clone lies one base from this, so it may be a read error. V gene TRBV5-6 combines with J gene TRBJ2-2; the D is unclear. Germline V lookup: CDR1 SGHDT, CDR2 YYEEEE. The CDR3 is made up of 12 amino acids. Trimming removed 2 bases from V and 3 bases from J, with 2 bases in between. DNA for the CDR3: TGTGCCAGCAGCTTCCACACCGGGGAGCTGTTTTTT. This translates into CASSFHTGELFF.

This clone occurred many times. The chain is built from TRBV28 and TRBJ2-2, with TRBD2 matching 9 bases. Unmatched junction bases numbered 12, after V lost 7 bases and J lost 6 bases. Germline V CDR1 and CDR2: MDHEN, SYDVKM. This CDR3 has 16 residues. CDR3 loop: CASTGVAGVVSGELFF. DNA for the CDR3: TGTGCCAGCACCGGGGTAGCGGGAGTGGTCTCCGGGGAGCTGTTTTTT.

The chain recombines TRBV10-3 with TRBJ2-6, with a weak D call TRBD2 (5 bases). Germline values: CDR1 ENHRY, CDR2 SYGVKD. Trimming shortened V by 0 bases and J by 2 bases, and 11 bases separated the two germline ends. This CDR3 has 17 residues. The CDR3 coding sequence is TGTGCCATCAGTGAGTCGAATTCGGGGACTGGGGCCAACGTCCTGACTTTC. As protein: CAISESNSGTGANVLTF.

This clone was seen more than once but under ten times. The CDR3: CASSLRGTGTGELFF. In DNA form, the CDR3 reads TGTGCCAGCAGTTTAAGGGGAACAGGTACCGGGGAGCTGTTTTTT. The chain is built from TRBV27 and TRBJ2-2; D possibly corresponds to TRBD1 (5 bases). Germline CDR1 and CDR2: MNHEY and SMNVEV (reference sequence). The CDR3 totals 15 residues. V shed 2 bases and J shed 5 bases, with 12 bases lying between them.

V is TRBV5-6 and J is TRBJ2-7, with D perhaps matching TRBD1 (6 bases). The CDR3 has 14 amino acids. Trimming took 0 bases from V and 3 from J, leaving 10 bases between them. Per germline, CDR1 SGHDT and CDR2 YYEEEE. DNA for the CDR3: TGTGCCAGCAGCTTGGTCACAGGGCTCTACGAGCAGTACTTC. This codes for CASSLVTGLYEQYF.

This clone has a count of ten or more. The genes are TRBV7-8 and TRBJ2-7; a possible D gene is TRBD2 (5 bases). Between the trimmed V and J ends, which lost 1 base and 4 bases, there was a span of 11 bases. The V gene's germline CDR1 is SGHVS and CDR2 FQNEAQ. The CDR3 runs 14 residues. This CDR3 reads CASSLGELGYEQYF. DNA for the CDR3: TGTGCCAGCAGCTTAGGGGAGCTTGGATACGAGCAGTACTTC.

This clone was detected ten times or more. The rearrangement links TRBV27 to TRBJ1-2; D is ambiguous. CDR1 is MNHEY, CDR2 SMNVEV, per germline (reference sequence). V was cut by 4 bases and J by 8 bases, with 20 bases left in between. The CDR3 extends over 15 amino acids. The CDR3 here is CASSSSRWAYLGYTF. The CDR3 DNA reads TGTGCCAGCAGTTCGTCCCGATGGGCGTATCTGGGCTACACCTTC.

On this clone: Compared with germline, one end of the junction differs, possibly owing to a read error. This chain joins TRBV7-8 and TRBJ2-3, with a weak D call TRBD2 (6 bases). The CDR3 length is 14 residues. Per the germline V gene, CDR1 is SGHVS and CDR2 is FQNEAQ. CDR3 amino acids: CASSLLTSRDTQYF. The CDR3 region has the DNA TGTGCCAGCAGCCTTCTCACTAGCAGAGATACGCAGTATTTT.

This clone was seen ten or more times. V usage is TRBV5-1 and J usage is TRBJ2-2, with D tentatively TRBD1 (5 bases). The CDR3 runs to 15 residues. In germline, CDR1 is SGHRS, CDR2 YFSETQ. The ends were cut back, 5 bases at V and 4 bases at J, with 15 bases in the middle. The CDR3 DNA follows: TGCGCCAGCAGTCATGGTCAGGGTCCCACCGGGGAGCTGTTTTTT. Translating gives CASSHGQGPTGELFF.

This clone has more than one count but fewer than ten. The chain is built from TRBV7-2 and TRBJ2-1; D perhaps matches TRBD2 (6 bases). The ends were cut back, 5 bases at V and 10 bases at J, with 12 bases in the middle. The CDR3 is 12 residues long. In germline, CDR1 is SGHTA, CDR2 FQGNSA. The CDR3 region has the DNA TGTGCCAGCAGCCCCGTGGCGGGGGAGCAGTTCTTC. This encodes CASSPVAGEQFF.